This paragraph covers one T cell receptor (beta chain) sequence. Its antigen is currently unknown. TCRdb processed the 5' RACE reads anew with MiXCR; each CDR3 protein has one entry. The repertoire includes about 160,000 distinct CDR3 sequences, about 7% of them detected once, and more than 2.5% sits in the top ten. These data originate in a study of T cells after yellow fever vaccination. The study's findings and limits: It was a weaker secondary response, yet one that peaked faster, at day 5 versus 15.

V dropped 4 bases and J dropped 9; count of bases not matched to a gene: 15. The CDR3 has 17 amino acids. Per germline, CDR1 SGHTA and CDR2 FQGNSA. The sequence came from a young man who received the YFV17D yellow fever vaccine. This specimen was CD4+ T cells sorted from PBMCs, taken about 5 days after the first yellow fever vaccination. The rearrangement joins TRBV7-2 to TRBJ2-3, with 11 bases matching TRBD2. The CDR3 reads CASSSSSGGPSELTQYF. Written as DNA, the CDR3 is TGTGCCAGCAGCTCATCTAGCGGGGGGCCGTCAGAGTTGACGCAGTATTTT.